Listed here are 10 T cell receptor beta chains from one sample, sequenced in a study of OX40 agonist ivuxolimab in advanced cancers. The table came from immunoSEQ multiplex PCR; TCRdb's copy has only in-frame clones and leaves some out. The table lists roughly 75,000 clones, 93% of them singletons. This material consisted of CD4+ or CD8+ T cells sorted from blood, taken in a trial of the OX40 agonist ivuxolimab. The receptors derive from an adult with an advanced solid tumor such as melanoma, head and neck, liver or kidney cancer.

J is TRBJ2-1 and V is TRBV27; a weak D match, TRBD2 (6 bases). Germline-derived CDR1 and CDR2 are MNHEY and SMNVEV (reference sequence). This CDR3 is 15 amino acids long. Deletions cut 2 bases from V and 0 bases from J, with 8 bases between. The DNA for the CDR3 is TGTGCCAGCAGTTTAGACGGGGGCTCCTACAATGAGCAGTTCTTC. Protein product: CASSLDGGSYNEQFF.

This rearrangement joins TRBV7-8 to TRBJ1-4; D gene ambiguous. The CDR3 is 15 residues long. CDR1 is SGHVS and CDR2 is FQNEAQ in the germline V gene. The germline V and J ends were trimmed by 1 base and 7 bases, with 13 bases remaining between them. DNA for the CDR3: TGTGCCAGCAGCTTAGGCGCCGGGGTTGGTGAAAAACTGTTTTTT. Protein sequence: CASSLGAGVGEKLFF.

This chain links TRBV6-6 with TRBJ1-5, with 8 bases identical to TRBD1. Germline V gene lookup returns CDR1 MNHNY and CDR2 SVGAGI (reference sequence). The CDR3 runs 14 residues. V was pared by 8 bases and J by 3 bases, with 6 bases of the junction left unmatched. CDR3 sequence reads: CASARDRYNQPQHF. CDR3 in DNA: TGTGCCAGCGCCCGGGACAGGTACAATCAGCCCCAGCATTTT.

The chain combines TRBV6-6 with TRBJ2-7; D is unclear. Trimming removed 6 bases from V and 1 base from J, with 13 bases in between. CDR3 size: 14 residues. Germline V gives CDR1 MNHNY, CDR2 SVGAGI (reference sequence). The CDR3 sequence: CASRPEAASYEQYF. The CDR3 DNA sequence: TGTGCCAGCAGACCTGAAGCAGCATCCTACGAGCAGTACTTC.

CDR3 in DNA: TGCGCCAGCATAGGCAGCTCCTACGAGCAGTACTTC. Protein product: CASIGSSYEQYF. This chain links TRBV10-2 with TRBJ2-7; D unresolved. The V and J ends lost 7 bases and 0 bases respectively, with 7 bases between them. The length of the CDR3 is 12 residues. Germline V CDR1 and CDR2: WSHSY, SAAADI.

This chain links TRBV18 with TRBJ2-5; a weak D match, TRBD2 (5 bases). Germline values: CDR1 KGHSH, CDR2 LQKENI. V lost 3 bases and J 1 base, leaving 9 bases between the germline ends. CDR3 length equals 14 residues. This CDR3 is CASSPPGSQETQYF. CDR3 DNA: TGTGCCAGCTCACCTCCGGGATCCCAAGAGACCCAGTACTTC.

This chain uses TRBV5-1 with TRBJ2-7; D is ambiguous. V lost 1 base to trimming and J lost 2 bases, with 10 bases between them. The CDR3 has 14 amino acids. Per germline, CDR1 SGHRS and CDR2 YFSETQ. Written as DNA, the CDR3 is TGCGCCAGCAGCTTGTCTGACGGGCCCTACGAGCAGTACTTC. As protein: CASSLSDGPYEQYF.

For the CDR3, the DNA is TGTGCCTCCTTATACAGGGGATCCGGTGGGGCCTACTTC. The encoded protein is CASLYRGSGGAYF. The J gene is TRBJ2-5, the V gene TRBV30; 7 nucleotides match TRBD1. With V trimmed by 7 bases and J by 14 bases, 19 bases remained unmatched. In germline, CDR1 is GTSNPN, CDR2 SVGIG (reference sequence). The CDR3 is 13 residues long.

This sequence joins TRBV7-6 and TRBJ2-7; TRBD2 might be the D (6 bases). The CDR3 runs to 15 residues. V was shortened by 0 bases and J by 5 bases, with 14 bases between the two germline ends. Germline CDR1 SGHVS, CDR2 FNYEAQ. The DNA for the CDR3 is TGTGCCAGCAGCTTAGCTGGAGGAGGGGTCAACGAGCAGTACTTC. This translates into CASSLAGGGVNEQYF.

This clone showed up just once. The rearrangement joins TRBV5-6 to TRBJ1-5; no clear D. V shed 2 bases and J shed 3 bases, with 3 bases lying between them. This CDR3 contains 12 residues. The germline gives CDR1 SGHDT, CDR2 YYEEEE. The DNA for the CDR3 is TGTGCCAGCAGCTTATTCAATCAGCCCCAGCATTTT. As protein: CASSLFNQPQHF.